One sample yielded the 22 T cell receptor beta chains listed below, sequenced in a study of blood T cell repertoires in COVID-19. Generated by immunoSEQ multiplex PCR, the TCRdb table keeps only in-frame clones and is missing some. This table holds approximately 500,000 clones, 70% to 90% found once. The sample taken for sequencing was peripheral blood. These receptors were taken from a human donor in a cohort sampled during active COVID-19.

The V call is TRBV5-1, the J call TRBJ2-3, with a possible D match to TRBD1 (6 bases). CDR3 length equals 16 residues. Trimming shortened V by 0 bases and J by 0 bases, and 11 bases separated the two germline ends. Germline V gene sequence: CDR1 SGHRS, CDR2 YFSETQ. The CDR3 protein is CASSLAGTQSTDTQYF. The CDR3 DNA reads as TGCGCCAGCAGCTTGGCCGGGACACAGAGCACAGATACGCAGTATTTT.

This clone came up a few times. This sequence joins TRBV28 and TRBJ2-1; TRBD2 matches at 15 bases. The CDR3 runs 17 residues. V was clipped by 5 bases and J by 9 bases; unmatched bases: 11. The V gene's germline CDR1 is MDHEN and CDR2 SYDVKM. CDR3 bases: TGTGCCAGCAGTCCAGTTCCGCCGGGACTAGCGGGAGGTGAGCAGTTCTTC. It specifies CASSPVPPGLAGGEQFF.

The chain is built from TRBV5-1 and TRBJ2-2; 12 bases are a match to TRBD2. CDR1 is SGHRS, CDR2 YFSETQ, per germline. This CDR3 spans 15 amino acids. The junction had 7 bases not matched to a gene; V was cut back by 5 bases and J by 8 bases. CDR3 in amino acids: CASRLAGGLTGELFF. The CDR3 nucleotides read TGCGCCAGCAGACTAGCGGGAGGATTAACGGGGGAGCTGTTTTTT.

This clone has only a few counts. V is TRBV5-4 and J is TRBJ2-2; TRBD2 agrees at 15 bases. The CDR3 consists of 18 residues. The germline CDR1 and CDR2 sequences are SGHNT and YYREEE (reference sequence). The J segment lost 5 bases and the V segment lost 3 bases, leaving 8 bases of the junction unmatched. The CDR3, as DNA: TGTGCCAGCAGCTCCGGGACTAGCGGGAGGCTGGGAACCGGGGAGCTGTTTTTT. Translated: CASSSGTSGRLGTGELFF.

The DNA for the CDR3 is TGTGCCATCAGAAGGGACAGGGGACCGAACACTGAAGCTTTCTTT. Protein: CAIRRDRGPNTEAFF. The rearrangement uses TRBV10-3 and TRBJ1-1; 10 bases fit TRBD1. The J segment lost 1 base and the V segment lost 6 bases, leaving 5 bases of the junction unmatched. The CDR3 contains 15 residues. The V gene's germline CDR1 is ENHRY and CDR2 SYGVKD.

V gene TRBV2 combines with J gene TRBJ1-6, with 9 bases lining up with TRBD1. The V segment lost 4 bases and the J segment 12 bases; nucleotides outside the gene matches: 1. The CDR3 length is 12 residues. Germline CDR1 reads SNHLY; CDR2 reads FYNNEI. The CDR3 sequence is CASSGDREPLHF. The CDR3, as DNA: TGTGCCAGCAGTGGGGACAGGGAACCCCTCCACTTT.

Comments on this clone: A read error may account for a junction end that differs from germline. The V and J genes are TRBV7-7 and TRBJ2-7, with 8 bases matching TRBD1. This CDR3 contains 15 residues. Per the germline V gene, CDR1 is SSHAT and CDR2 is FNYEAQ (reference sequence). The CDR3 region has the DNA TGTGCTAGCAGCTTCGGACAGGGAGCAAACTACGAGCAGTACTTC. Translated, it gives CASSFGQGANYEQYF.

The CDR3 region is CASSLFGQGNTEAFF. CDR3 DNA: TGTGCCAGCAGTTTATTCGGGCAGGGAAACACTGAAGCTTTCTTT. The chain couples TRBV27 to TRBJ1-1; maybe TRBD1 (5 bases). V lost 1 base and J lost 2, with 11 bases in between. Germline V lookup: CDR1 MNHEY, CDR2 SMNVEV (reference sequence). CDR3 length: 15 amino acids.

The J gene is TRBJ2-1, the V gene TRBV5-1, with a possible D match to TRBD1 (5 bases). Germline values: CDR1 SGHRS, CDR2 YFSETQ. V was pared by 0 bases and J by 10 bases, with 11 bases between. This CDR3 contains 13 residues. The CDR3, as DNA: TGCGCCAGCAGCTTGGTCAGGGTGGGCGAGCAGTTCTTC. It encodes CASSLVRVGEQFF.

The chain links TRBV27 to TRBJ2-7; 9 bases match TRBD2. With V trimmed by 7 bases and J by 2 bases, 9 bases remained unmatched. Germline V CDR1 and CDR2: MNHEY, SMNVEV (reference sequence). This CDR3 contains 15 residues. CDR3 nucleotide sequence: TGTGCCAGCACTCAAGGTGCTAGCGGGACCTACGAGCAGTACTTC. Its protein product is CASTQGASGTYEQYF.

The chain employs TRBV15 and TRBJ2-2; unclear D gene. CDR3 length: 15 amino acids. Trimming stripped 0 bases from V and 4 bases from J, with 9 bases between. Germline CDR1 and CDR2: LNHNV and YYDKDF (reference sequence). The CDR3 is CATSREEASTGELFF. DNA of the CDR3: TGTGCCACCAGCAGAGAAGAGGCGTCCACCGGGGAGCTGTTTTTT.

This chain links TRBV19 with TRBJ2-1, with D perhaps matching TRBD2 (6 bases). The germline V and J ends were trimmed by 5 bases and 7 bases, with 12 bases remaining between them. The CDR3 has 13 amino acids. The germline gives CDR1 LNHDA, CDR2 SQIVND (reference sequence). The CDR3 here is CASSPTSVNEQFF. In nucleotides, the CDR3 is TGTGCCAGTAGTCCGACTAGTGTGAATGAGCAGTTCTTC. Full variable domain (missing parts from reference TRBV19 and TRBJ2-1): DGGITQSPKYLFRKEGQNVTLSCEQNLNHDAMYWYRQDPGQGLRLIYYSQIVNDFQKGDIAEGYSVSREKKESFPLTVTSAQKNPTAFYLCASSPTSVNEQFFGPGTRLTVL.

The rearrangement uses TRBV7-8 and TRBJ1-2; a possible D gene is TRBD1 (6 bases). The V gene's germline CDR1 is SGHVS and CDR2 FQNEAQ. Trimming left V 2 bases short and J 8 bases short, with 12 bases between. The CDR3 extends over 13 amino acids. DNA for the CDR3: TGTGCCAGCAGCTTAAGGCAGGGGAACGGCTACACCTTC. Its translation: CASSLRQGNGYTF.

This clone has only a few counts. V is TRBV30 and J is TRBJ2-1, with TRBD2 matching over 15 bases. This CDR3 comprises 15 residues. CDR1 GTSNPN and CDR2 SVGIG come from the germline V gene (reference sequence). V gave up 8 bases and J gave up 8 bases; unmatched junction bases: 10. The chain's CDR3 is CALWTSGRAKDEQFF. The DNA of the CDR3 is TGTGCCCTTTGGACTAGCGGGAGGGCCAAGGATGAGCAGTTCTTC.

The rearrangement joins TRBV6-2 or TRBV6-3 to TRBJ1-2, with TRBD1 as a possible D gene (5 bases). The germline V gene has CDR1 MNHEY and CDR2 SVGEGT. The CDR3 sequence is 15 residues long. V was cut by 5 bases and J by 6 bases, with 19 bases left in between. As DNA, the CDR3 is TGTGCCAGCAGTGATCCCCACGGGGGTTCTAATGGCTACACCTTC. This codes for CASSDPHGGSNGYTF.

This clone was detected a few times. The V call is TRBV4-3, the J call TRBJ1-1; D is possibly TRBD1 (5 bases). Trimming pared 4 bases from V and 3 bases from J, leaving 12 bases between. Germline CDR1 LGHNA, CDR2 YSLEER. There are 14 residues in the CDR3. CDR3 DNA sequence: TGCGCCAGCAGCCTCGAACCGGGGGACACTGAAGCTTTCTTT. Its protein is CASSLEPGDTEAFF.

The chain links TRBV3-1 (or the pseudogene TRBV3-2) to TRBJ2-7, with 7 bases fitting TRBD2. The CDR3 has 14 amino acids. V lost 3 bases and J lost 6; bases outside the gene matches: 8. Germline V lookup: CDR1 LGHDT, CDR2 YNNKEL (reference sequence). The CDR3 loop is CASSHTSAPSEQYF. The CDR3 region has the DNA TGTGCCAGCAGCCATACTAGCGCCCCCTCCGAGCAGTACTTC.

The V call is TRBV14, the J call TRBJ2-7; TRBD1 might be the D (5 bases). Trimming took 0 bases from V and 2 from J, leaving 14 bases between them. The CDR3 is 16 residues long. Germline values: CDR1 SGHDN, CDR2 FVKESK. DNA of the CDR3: TGTGCCAGCAGCCAAGATCTTTACGGCAGGGCCTACGAGCAGTACTTC. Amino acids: CASSQDLYGRAYEQYF. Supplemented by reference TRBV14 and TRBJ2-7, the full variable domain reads EAGVTQFPSHSVIEKGQTVTLRCDPISGHDNLYWYRRVMGKEIKFLLHFVKESKQDESGMPNNRFLAERTGGTYSTLKVQPAELEDSGVYFCASSQDLYGRAYEQYFGPGTRLTVT.

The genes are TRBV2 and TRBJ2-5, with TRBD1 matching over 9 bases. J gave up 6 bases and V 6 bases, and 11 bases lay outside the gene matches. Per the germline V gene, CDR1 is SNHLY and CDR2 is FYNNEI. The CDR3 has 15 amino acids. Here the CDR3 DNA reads TGTGCCAGCAGGTCCGTTGGGGACAGGGTAAAGACCCAGTACTTC. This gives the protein CASRSVGDRVKTQYF.

CDR3: CASSSADRVSQPQHF. CDR3 sequence (DNA): TGTGCCAGTAGTTCCGCCGACAGGGTTAGTCAGCCCCAGCATTTT. This sequence joins TRBV19 and TRBJ1-5, with 7 positions matching TRBD1. V lost 5 bases to trimming and J lost 6 bases; unmatched junction nucleotides: 10. The CDR3 covers 15 residues. Looked up from germline, CDR1 is LNHDA and CDR2 is SQIVND (reference sequence).

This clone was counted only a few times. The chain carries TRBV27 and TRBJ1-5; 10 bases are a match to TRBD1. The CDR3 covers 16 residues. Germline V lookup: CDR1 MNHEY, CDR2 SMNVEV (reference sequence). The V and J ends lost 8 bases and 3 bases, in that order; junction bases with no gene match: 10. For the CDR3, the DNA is TGTGCCAGCGCACGGACAGGGGGTTTACTCAATCAGCCCCAGCATTTT. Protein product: CASARTGGLLNQPQHF.

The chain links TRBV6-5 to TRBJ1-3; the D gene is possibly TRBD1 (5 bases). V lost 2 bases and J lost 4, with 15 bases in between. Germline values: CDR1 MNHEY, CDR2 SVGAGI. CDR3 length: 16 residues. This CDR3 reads CASSYNPGPLGNTIYF. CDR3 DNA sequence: TGTGCCAGCAGTTACAATCCAGGGCCTTTAGGAAACACCATATATTTT.